This T cell receptor beta chain was found in a study of T cells after yellow fever vaccination. On the study more broadly: Fractions with few cells were prepared using SMART-Seq v4 Ultra Low Input.

This clonotype turned up a few times. Its specificity is not known. TCRdb passed the 5' RACE reads through MiXCR, listing each CDR3 protein once. The sample has fewer than 450,000 distinct CDR3 sequences, 11% seen once. Study-wide findings and caveats: From the bulk population, abundant clonotypes could contaminate and appear within FACS-sorted repertoires.

The CDR3 consists of 13 residues. Trimming took 9 bases from V and 7 from J, leaving 17 bases between them. Germline CDR1 and CDR2: MDHEN and SYDVKM. This TCR was recovered from a man aged 18-30 years who received the YFV17D yellow fever vaccine. The genes are TRBV28 and TRBJ2-3; D is possibly TRBD2 (6 bases). Specimen: PBMCs, collected on the day of the first yellow fever vaccination. The CDR3 nucleotides read TGTGCCAGTTTAGGCGGGACCCCACATACGCAGTATTTT. Translating it yields CASLGGTPHTQYF.